Listed below are T cell receptor beta chains from one sample, sequenced in a study of blood T cell repertoires in COVID-19. Profiling relied on immunoSEQ multiplex PCR, and the TCRdb table lists in-frame clones only, not all of them. Among about 440,000 clones, around 89% were seen once, and the ten largest hold about 4.3%. Sequencing was done on a sample of peripheral blood. Source of these receptors: a woman in her 30s with acute or convalescent COVID-19. The CDR3 runs from the conserved cysteine through the conserved F or W. The order of the fields is J gene, clone size, D gene, V gene, CDR3 DNA, CDR3 protein. The D gene is left open where the match is weak. The listing skips clone size in some rows; elsewhere it reads once, few, many or a size class.

>TRBJ2-2|few|NA|TRBV5-1
TGCGCCAGCAGCTTGGCCCCTCGAGGACTGACTATCACCGGGGAGCTGTTTTTT
CASSLAPRGLTITGELFF
>TRBJ2-5|NA|NA|TRBV7-8
TGTGCCAGCAGCCAAGGGGCAGGGAAAGAGACCCAGTACTTC
CASSQGAGKETQYF
>TRBJ2-1|NA|TRBD2|TRBV18
TGTGCCAGCTCACCTTTGATAGGACTAGCGGGGGGCTCCTACAATGAGCAGTTCTTC
CASSPLIGLAGGSYNEQFF
>TRBJ1-5|NA|TRBD1|TRBV24-1
TGTGCCACCAGTCCCCTCGGACAGGGGGTCAATCAGCCCCAGCATTTT
CATSPLGQGVNQPQHF
>TRBJ2-3|NA|TRBD1|TRBV5-4
TGTGCCAGCAGCTTGACCGCGACAGGGAGCGGAGATACGCAGTATTTT
CASSLTATGSGDTQYF
>TRBJ1-2|NA|TRBD1|TRBV5-1
TGCGCCAGCAGCTTGGGGGACAGAAACTATGGCTACACCTTC
CASSLGDRNYGYTF
>TRBJ2-2|NA|NA|TRBV6-5
TGTGCCAGCAGACGACTGACTATGAACACCGGGGAGCTGTTTTTT
CASRRLTMNTGELFF
>TRBJ2-7|once|TRBD1|TRBV19
TGTGCCAGTAGTACGAGTGCCGGGACAGAGTACTACGAGCAGTACTTC
CASSTSAGTEYYEQYF
>TRBJ2-3|NA|TRBD1|TRBV2
TGTGCCAGCAGTGAGGTGACAGGGGGCAGGACAGATACGCAGTATTTT
CASSEVTGGRTDTQYF
>TRBJ2-1|once|TRBD1|TRBV9
TGTGCCAGCAGCCCAGGACAGGGTACGACTGAGCAGTTCTTC
CASSPGQGTTEQFF
>TRBJ2-7|NA|NA|TRBV6-5
TGTGCCAGCAGTTATCGGAGTAGACTGACCTACGAGCAGTACTTC
CASSYRSRLTYEQYF
>TRBJ1-6|once|NA|TRBV2
TGTGCCAGCAGTGTGGGGGCCGCTGGAAATTCACCCCTCCACTTT
CASSVGAAGNSPLHF
>TRBJ1-5|NA|NA|TRBV6-5
TGTGCCAGCAGTTACTCGAGGCGGTCTCAGCCCCAGCATTTT
CASSYSRRSQPQHF
>TRBJ1-5|NA|NA|TRBV11-2
TGTGCCAGCAGCCCAGACAGGAATCAGCCCCAGCATTTT
CASSPDRNQPQHF
>TRBJ1-1|NA|NA|TRBV19
TGTGCCAGTAGTATTTTTATCTTAACTGAAGCTTTCTTT
CASSIFILTEAFF
>TRBJ2-3|once|TRBD2|TRBV9
TGTGCCAGCAGCGTAGCAAGCGGGGGCCTCACAGATACGCAGTATTTT
CASSVASGGLTDTQYF